This T cell receptor beta chain was retrieved from a study of PD-L1 blockade in urothelial cancer. Study-level background: The patients had undergone anywhere from 0 to 3 prior chemotherapy regimens. Once treatment had started, blood was analyzed at 3 weeks (second dose) and again at 6 weeks. Blood samples contained a median roughly 150,000 T cells. Regarding the study as a whole: Pretreatment peripheral blood TCR clonality that fell below the median predicted better survival among the patients studied.

Profiled with immunoSEQ multiplex PCR; TCRdb holds only in-frame clones, not every one. Of tens of thousands of clones detected, around 86% appear once; the ten largest clones hold under 15%. Time point reported: pretreatment peripheral blood. Germline-derived CDR1 and CDR2 are SGHNT and YENEEA. V shed 6 bases, J shed 6 bases, and the junction held 5 bases outside the gene matches. CDR3 length: 14 amino acids. On this clone: Antigen specificity is unknown.

Material: PBMCs, obtained around atezolizumab (anti-PD-L1) treatment. The chain combines TRBV11-3 with TRBJ2-1, with 10 bases identical to TRBD2. The receptor comes from a man aged 60-69 years with urothelial cancer. As DNA, the CDR3 is TGTGCCAGCAGTGAAGCGGGGGGGCCCAATGAGCAGTTCTTC. Encoded protein: CASSEAGGPNEQFF. The variable domain in full, with the rest retrieved from reference TRBV11-3 and TRBJ2-1, is EAGVVQSPRYKIIEKKQPVAFWCNPISGHNTLYWYLQNLGQGPELLIRYENEEAVDDSQLPKDRFSAERLKGVDSTLKIQPAELGDSAVYLCASSEAGGPNEQFFGPGTRLTVL.